This T cell receptor beta chain was identified in a study of graft-versus-host responses after intestinal transplantation. The CDR3 length is 13 residues. From germline, CDR1 is ENHRY and CDR2 SYGVKD. The germline V and J ends were trimmed by 6 bases and 1 base, with 10 bases remaining between them. The plating included about 200,000 irradiated, violet-dye-labeled stimulator cells together with about 200,000 CFSE-labeled responder cells. Here immunoSEQ multiplex PCR was the method, and the copy in TCRdb shows in-frame clones only, minus some. The sample has over 8,000 clones, approximately 40% seen once.

Source: alloreactive CD8+ T cells from a mixed lymphocyte reaction culture, taken before intestinal transplant. The subset was: CFSE-low proliferating T cells sorted from approximately six-day pre-transplant mixed lymphocyte reaction (GvH or HvG direction). This chain connects TRBV10-3 to TRBJ2-7, with D unclear. This TCR was recovered from a human patient who received an intestinal transplant. The CDR3 region has the DNA TGTGCCATCAGGGCCCCGCCATCCTACGAGCAGTACTTC. The encoded protein is CAIRAPPSYEQYF.